The present T cell receptor beta chain was sequenced within a study of blood T cells in healthy people across ages. This clonotype was observed a single time. Antigen: not known. Germline assignment: CDR1 MDHEN and CDR2 SYDVKM. The CDR3 loop spans 16 amino acids. Trimming cost V 1 base and J 6 bases; bases outside gene matches: 8. Study results and limitations: Long-lived donors had more naive CD4+ cells and higher diversity than aged donors. Those diversity estimates obtained from one million T cells were thought to be underestimates.

Next came a second PCR, run for about 7 to 12 cycles, which used a sample-barcoded 5' primer along with a J-beta primer mix. Using its own MiXCR run on the 5' RACE reads, TCRdb lists one record per CDR3 protein. Found here are more than 900,000 distinct CDR3 sequences, about 27% of them singletons; the top ten hold roughly 10%. Separately, the same data were catalogued under a study of T cells of mothers and their children.

The TCR originated in a woman in her 40s in good health. This chain connects TRBV28 to TRBJ1-5, with 8 bases fitting TRBD1. Sequenced input: blood. The CDR3 bases are TGTGCCAGCAGTTTATTCGGACAGGGCTTTTTTCAGCCCCAGCATTTT. This codes for CASSLFGQGFFQPQHF.